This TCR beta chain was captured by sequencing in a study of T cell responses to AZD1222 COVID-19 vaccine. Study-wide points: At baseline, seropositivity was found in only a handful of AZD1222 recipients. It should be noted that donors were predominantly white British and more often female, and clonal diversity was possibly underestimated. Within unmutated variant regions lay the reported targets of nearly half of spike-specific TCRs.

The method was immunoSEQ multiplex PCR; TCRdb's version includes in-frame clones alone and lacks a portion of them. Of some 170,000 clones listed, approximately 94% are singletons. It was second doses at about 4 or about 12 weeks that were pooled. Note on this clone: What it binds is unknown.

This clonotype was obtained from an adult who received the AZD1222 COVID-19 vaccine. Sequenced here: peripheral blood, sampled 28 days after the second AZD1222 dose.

CDR3 bases: TGCGCCAGCAGCCAAGATGGCAGATTTAGGGAGCAGTTCTTC. It codes for CASSQDGRFREQFF. The chain is built from TRBV4-1 and TRBJ2-1; D is ambiguous. Germline V gene lookup returns CDR1 MGHRA and CDR2 YSYEKL. The CDR3 is 14 amino acids. V shed 0 bases and J shed 10 bases, with 13 bases lying between them.